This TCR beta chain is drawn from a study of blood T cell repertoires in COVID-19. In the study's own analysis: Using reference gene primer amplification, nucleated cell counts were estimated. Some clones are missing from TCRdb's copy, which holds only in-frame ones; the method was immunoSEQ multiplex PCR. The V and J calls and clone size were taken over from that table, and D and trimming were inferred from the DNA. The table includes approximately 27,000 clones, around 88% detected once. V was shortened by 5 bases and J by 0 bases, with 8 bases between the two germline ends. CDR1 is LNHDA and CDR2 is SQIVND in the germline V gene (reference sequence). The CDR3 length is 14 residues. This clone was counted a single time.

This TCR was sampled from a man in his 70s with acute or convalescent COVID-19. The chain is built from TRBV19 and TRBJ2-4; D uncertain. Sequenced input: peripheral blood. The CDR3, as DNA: TGTGCCAGTAGTGCTGACATAGCCAAAAACATTCAGTACTTC. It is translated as CASSADIAKNIQYF.